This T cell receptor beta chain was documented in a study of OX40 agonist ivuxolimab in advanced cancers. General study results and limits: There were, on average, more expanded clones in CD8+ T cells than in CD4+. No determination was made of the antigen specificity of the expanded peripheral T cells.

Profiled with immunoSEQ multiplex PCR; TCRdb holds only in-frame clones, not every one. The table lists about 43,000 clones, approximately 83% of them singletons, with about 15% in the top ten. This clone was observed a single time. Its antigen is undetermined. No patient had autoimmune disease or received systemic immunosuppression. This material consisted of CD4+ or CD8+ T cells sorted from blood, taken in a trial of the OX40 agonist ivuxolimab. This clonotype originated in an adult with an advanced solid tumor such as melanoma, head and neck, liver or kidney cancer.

CDR3 in amino acids: CASSYGENTEAFF. CDR3 DNA sequence: TGTGCCAGCAGTTATGGTGAGAACACTGAAGCTTTCTTT. V and J are TRBV6-6 and TRBJ1-1; D remains unclear. Germline CDR1 reads MNHNY; CDR2 reads SVGAGI (reference sequence). This CDR3 is 13 amino acids long. Trimming left V 3 bases short and J 1 base short, with 6 bases between.